This T cell receptor (beta chain) was observed in a study of shared clonotypes between healthy human individuals (dated by TCRdb to 2018 to 2020). About the investigation overall: Three men and two women, aged 18 to 49 years, made up the cohort. For each donor, CD4 naive and CD4 memory were each run on three plates, CD8 naive on two plates, and CD8 memory on one plate. To estimate repertoire size and how much clonotypes are shared between individuals, the study performed deep sequencing of blood TCR repertoires from five healthy adults. To increase sequencing depth and limit assay-specific biases, TCR repertoire library preparation and sequencing were carried out by different laboratories using diverse techniques. Leukapheresis yielded between about 0.85 and 9 billion PBMCs per donor.

Between the V and J ends, shortened by 5 bases and 0 bases respectively, the junction contains 12 bases. Looking up the germline V gene yields CDR1 SGDLS and CDR2 YYNGEE. The cysteine opens and the phenylalanine closes a CDR3 of 15 amino acids. CDR3 DNA only is kept here, 45 bases in frame from base 1. About this clone: Its specific antigen is unknown. There are no base qualities to consult, and no much larger clone falls within one base. The same CDR3 also results from other DNA sequences found in this sample.

Using the deep immunoSEQ assay, multiplex PCR amplified TCR CDR3 regions from genomic DNA. Extracted genomic DNA from each cell subset was distributed evenly across all wells of several immunoSEQ 96-well plates, and each plate was treated as a replicate. For sorted subsets, each replicate PCR was loaded with 150 to 250 ng genomic DNA, equivalent to 25,000 to 35,000 T cell genomes. Purified libraries were measured with a Qubit 3.0 fluorometer, size-checked on a Bioanalyzer 2100, and measured again with the KAPA Library Quantification kit. Each immunoSEQ 96-well plate was sequenced on its own single-read 150-cycle Illumina NextSeq 550 flow cell. The published analysis was carried out like this. Because only junctional sequences without quality scores were contained in the immunoSEQ output, filtering matching that applied to full-length reads could not be performed. Sequences were annotated with PyIR, a Python wrapper for IgBLAST v1.9, and V/J genes and CDR3 were assigned using IMGT germline references. Reads were removed for weak V/J assignments (E-value above 1e-6), missing CDR3, stop codons, out-of-frame junctions, or ambiguous translated residues. V3J clonotypes were defined as sequences sharing an identical inferred V gene, J gene, and CDR3 amino acid sequence. To compute the percentage overlap between repertoires, the number of shared unique clonotypes was divided by the size of the smaller repertoire. RTK rarefaction, the Chao1 estimator, and Recon v2.1 estimates of unobserved clonotypes were used to assess repertoire richness. Generation probabilities for all TCRbeta clonotypes obtained by the gDNA method from a few donors were computed using OLGA. Imported from immuneACCESS, the table was reduced by TCRdb to in-frame sequences with V and J called. These copies leave out some clones; in studies compared against another copy, an unresolved V gene accounts for under half, and the cause of the remainder is not known. V, J and clone size were drawn from that table, and D and trimming were deduced from the DNA. The sample records about 2.4 million clones, just over 90% of which are singletons. 0.11% to 0.15% of the sample is held by the ten biggest clonotypes.

Healthy HIV-negative adults with no recently reported acute infections or vaccinations were included as donors. Only Caucasian adults living in Nashville, Tennessee, USA were represented among the donors. CD4+ T cells were enriched by magnetic negative selection, after which naive cells were positively selected on CD45RA and the negative fraction was taken as the memory subset. Blood was obtained by leukapheresis, after which PBMCs were separated by Ficoll-Histopaque density gradient centrifugation and cryopreserved in liquid nitrogen vapor phase. Purity and quantity of every magnetically sorted T cell population were checked by analytical flow cytometry. Genomic DNA was isolated from every sorted fraction and measured by UV absorbance on a Nanodrop 2000c. The investigation overall reported the following: Incomplete sequencing was indicated by rarefaction of sorted-subset datasets, despite the large sequencing depth. Clonotypes shared by all four sorted-subset donors showed higher generation probabilities than non-shared clonotypes. Pairwise subsampling led to the expectation that sequencing depth would affect the degree of clonotype sharing among donors. When a few donors were compared, the shared fraction of clonotypes was roughly 5% for naive CD4, less than 4% for naive CD8, more than 2% for memory CD4, and 0.35% to 0.4% for memory CD8. Because the study included a small number of donors, the genetic and exposure-history diversity represented was limited. Sampling was limited to blood, and TCR repertoires in tissue likely differ from TCR repertoires in blood. Estimated clonotype richness was generally larger for naive than for memory subsets.

Sequenced material: naive CD4+ T cells sorted from blood. What the cell subset or site label conveys for this sample: CD45RA+ positively selected. This receptor was obtained from a man aged 18 to 35 in good health. The chain is assembled from TRBV9 and TRBJ2-1, with a weak D call of TRBD2 (5 bases match). The CDR3 region: CASSTSGNSYNEQFF. The bases are TGTGCCAGCAGTACTAGTGGGAACTCCTACAATGAGCAGTTCTTC.